This T cell receptor beta chain was sequenced in a study of T cell repertoires in cytomegalovirus infection (dated by TCRdb to 2018 to 2020). Regarding the complete study: Donor HLA type was relevant to the analysis, because carriage of CMV infection together with the matching HLA type was indicated by public TCR beta signatures. Overall study outcomes, separate from this receptor: The ex vivo response was dominated by HLA-C-restricted CMV-specific TCR beta clonotypes, which also provided the single most frequent clonotype in two of eight donors. In both this cohort and an independent roughly 330-donor cohort, the cumulative frequency of public TCR beta family members distinguished carriers of CMV infection plus the relevant HLA type.

Sequenced on an Illumina HiSeq 1500. The public reads were run again by TCRdb, first through fastp at Q25 and then through MiXCR, and only productive beta chains were kept. Each CDR3 protein gets just one entry, which takes the most common genes and DNA from the rows behind it. The sample profile shows about 440,000 distinct CDR3 sequences; approximately 30% of them were found once. Of the sample, approximately 14% is held by the ten largest clones. This clonotype has ten or more counts. This clone's antigen is unknown. No base quality values were provided; no much bigger clone lies one nucleotide off. From the germline V gene, CDR1 is SGHAT and CDR2 is FQNNGV. Its CDR3 holds 17 amino acids, cysteine through phenylalanine. The read is trimmed to its CDR3 DNA, 51 bases read in frame from base 1. V is shortened by 0 bases, J by 5 bases, and the region joining them spans 20 bases.

The sequence joins TRBV11-2 to TRBJ2-7; a weak D assignment points to TRBD1 (6 bases agree). The sequenced sample was PBMCs. The sequence was obtained from a human donor in good health (CMV status not recorded). Some clones in this sample may be carry-over from other donors' samples. The bases are TGTGCCAGCAGCTTAGATCCCCGGGACAAAAGGGATCACGAGCAGTACTTC. It is translated as CASSLDPRDKRDHEQYF.